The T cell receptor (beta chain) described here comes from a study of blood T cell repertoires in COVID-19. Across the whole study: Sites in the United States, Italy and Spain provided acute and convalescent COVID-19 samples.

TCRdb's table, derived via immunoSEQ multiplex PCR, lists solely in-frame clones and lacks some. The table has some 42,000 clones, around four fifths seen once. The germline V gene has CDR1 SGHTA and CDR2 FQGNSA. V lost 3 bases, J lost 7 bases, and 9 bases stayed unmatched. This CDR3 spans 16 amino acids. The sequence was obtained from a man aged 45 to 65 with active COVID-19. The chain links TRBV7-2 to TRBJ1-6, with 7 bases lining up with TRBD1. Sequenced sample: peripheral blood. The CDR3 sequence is CASSLTGTELNSPLHF. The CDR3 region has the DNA TGTGCCAGCAGCTTGACCGGGACAGAGTTAAATTCACCCCTCCACTTT.